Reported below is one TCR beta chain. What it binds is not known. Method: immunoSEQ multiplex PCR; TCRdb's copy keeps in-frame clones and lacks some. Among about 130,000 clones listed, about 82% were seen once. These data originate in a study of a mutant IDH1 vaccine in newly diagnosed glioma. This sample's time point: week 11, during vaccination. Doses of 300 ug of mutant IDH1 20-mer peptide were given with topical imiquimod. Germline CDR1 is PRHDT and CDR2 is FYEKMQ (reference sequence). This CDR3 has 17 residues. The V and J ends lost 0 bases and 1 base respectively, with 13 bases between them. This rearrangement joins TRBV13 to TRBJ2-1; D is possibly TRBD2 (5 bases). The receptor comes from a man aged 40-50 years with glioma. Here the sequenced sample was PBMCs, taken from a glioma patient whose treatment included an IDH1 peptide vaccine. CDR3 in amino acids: CASSLGLGVVSYNEQFF. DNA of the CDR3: TGTGCCAGCAGCTTAGGCCTCGGGGTAGTTTCCTACAATGAGCAGTTCTTC.